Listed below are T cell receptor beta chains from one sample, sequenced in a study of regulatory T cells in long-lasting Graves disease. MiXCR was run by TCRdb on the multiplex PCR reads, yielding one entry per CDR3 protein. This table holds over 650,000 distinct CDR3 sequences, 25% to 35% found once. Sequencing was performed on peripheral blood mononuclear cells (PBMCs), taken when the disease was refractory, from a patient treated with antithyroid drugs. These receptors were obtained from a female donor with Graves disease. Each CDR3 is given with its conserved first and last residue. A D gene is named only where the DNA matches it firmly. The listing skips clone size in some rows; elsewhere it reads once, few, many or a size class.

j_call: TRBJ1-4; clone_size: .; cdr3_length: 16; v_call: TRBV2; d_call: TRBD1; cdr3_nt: TGTGCCAGCAGCCCGATGAGGGGACAGGGACTTGCAAAACTGTTTTTT; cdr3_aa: CASSPMRGQGLAKLFF
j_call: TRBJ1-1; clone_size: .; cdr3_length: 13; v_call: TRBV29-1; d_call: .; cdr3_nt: TGCAGCGCCGAGCGGGGCATGAACACTGAAGCTTTCTTT; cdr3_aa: CSAERGMNTEAFF
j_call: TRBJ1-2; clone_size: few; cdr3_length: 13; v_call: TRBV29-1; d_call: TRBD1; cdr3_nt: TGCAGCGTTGAACAGGGACAGGGGGCTGGCTACACCTTC; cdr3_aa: CSVEQGQGAGYTF
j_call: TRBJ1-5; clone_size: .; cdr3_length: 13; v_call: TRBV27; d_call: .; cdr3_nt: TGTGCCAGCAGTCCACAGGGTCTCCAGCCCCAGCATTTT; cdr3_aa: CASSPQGLQPQHF
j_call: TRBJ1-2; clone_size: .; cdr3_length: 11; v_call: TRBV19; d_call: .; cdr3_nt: TGTGCCAGTAGTAGATGGGATGGCTACACCTTC; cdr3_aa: CASSRWDGYTF
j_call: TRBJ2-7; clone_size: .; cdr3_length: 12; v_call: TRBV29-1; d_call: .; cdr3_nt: TGCAGCGGCGGGACGAACTCCTACGAGCAGTACTTC; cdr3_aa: CSGGTNSYEQYF
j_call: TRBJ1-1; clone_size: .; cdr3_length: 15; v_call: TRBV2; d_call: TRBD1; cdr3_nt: TGTGCCAGCAGTGATTTAGGACAGGGGTTGACTGAAGCTTTCTTT; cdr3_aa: CASSDLGQGLTEAFF
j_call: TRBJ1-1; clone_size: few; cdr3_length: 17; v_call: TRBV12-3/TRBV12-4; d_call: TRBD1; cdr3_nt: TGTGCCAGCAGTTTAGCGTGGGGGACAGTTATGAACACTGAAGCTTTCTTT; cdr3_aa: CASSLAWGTVMNTEAFF
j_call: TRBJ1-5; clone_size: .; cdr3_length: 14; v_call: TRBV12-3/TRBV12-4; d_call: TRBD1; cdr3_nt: TGTGCCAGCAGGCTCGGGACAGAAAATCAGCCCCAGCATTTT; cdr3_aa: CASRLGTENQPQHF
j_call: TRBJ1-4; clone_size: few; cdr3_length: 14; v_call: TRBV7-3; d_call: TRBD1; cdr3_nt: TGTGCCAGCAGCCCAGGACAGGGACCGGAAAAACTGTTTTTT; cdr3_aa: CASSPGQGPEKLFF